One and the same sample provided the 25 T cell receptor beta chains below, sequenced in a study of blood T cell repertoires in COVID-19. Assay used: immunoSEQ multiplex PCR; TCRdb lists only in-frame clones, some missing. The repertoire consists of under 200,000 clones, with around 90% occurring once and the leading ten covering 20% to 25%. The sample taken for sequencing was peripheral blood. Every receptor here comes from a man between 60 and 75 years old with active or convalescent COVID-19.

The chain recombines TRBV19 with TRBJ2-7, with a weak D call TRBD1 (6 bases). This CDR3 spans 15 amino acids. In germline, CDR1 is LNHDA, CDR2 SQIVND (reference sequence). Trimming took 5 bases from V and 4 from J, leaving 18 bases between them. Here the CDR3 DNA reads TGTGCCAGTAGTTCAACAGGGATGGGGCGGTACGAGCAGTACTTC. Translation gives CASSSTGMGRYEQYF.

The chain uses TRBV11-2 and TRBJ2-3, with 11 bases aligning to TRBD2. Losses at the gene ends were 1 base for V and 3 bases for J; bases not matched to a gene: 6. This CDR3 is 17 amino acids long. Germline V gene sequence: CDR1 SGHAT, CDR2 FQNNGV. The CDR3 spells CASSLGLAGGITDTQYF. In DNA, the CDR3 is TGTGCCAGCAGCTTAGGCCTAGCGGGGGGTATAACAGATACGCAGTATTTT.

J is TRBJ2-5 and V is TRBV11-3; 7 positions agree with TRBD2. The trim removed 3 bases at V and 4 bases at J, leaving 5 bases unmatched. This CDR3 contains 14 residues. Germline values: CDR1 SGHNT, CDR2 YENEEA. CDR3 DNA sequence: TGTGCCAGCAGCTTTATTTCGGGGGGAGAGACCCAGTACTTC. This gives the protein CASSFISGGETQYF.

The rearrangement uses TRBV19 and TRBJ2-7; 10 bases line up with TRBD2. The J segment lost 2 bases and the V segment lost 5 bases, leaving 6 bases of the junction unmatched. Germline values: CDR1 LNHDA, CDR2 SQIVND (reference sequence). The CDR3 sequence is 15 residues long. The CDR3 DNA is TGTGCCAGTAGTGTCCTAGCGGGGGATACCTACGAGCAGTACTTC. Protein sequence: CASSVLAGDTYEQYF. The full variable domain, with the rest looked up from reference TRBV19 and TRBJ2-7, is DGGITQSPKYLFRKEGQNVTLSCEQNLNHDAMYWYRQDPGQGLRLIYYSQIVNDFQKGDIAEGYSVSREKKESFPLTVTSAQKNPTAFYLCASSVLAGDTYEQYFGPGTRLTVT.

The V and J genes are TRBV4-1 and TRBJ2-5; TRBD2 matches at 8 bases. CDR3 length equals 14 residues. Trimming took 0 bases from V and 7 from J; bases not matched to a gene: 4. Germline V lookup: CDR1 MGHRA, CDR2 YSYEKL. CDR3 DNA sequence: TGCGCCAGCAGCCAAGATAGCGCGGGGGGGACCCAGTACTTC. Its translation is CASSQDSAGGTQYF.

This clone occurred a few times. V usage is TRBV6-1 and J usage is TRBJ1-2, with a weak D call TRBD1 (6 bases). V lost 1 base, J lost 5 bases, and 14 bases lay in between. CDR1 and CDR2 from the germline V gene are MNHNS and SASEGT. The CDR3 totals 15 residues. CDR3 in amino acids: CASSEGAGAAYGYTF. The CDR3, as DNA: TGTGCCAGCAGTGAAGGGGCAGGGGCCGCTTATGGCTACACCTTC.

CDR3 in amino acids: CASSQFTGPQETQYF. The CDR3 nucleotides read TGTGCCAGCAGCCAGTTCACAGGGCCCCAAGAGACCCAGTACTTC. The gene calls are TRBV3-1 (or the pseudogene TRBV3-2) and TRBJ2-5, with D possibly being TRBD1 (6 bases). CDR1 LGHDT and CDR2 YNNKEL come from the germline V gene (reference sequence). The CDR3 is 15 residues long. Trimming cost V 3 bases and J 1 base, with 12 bases left between them.

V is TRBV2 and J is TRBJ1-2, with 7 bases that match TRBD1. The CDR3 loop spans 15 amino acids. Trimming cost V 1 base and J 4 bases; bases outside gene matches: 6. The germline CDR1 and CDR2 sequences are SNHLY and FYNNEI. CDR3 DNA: TGTGCCAGCAGTGAAGGGGTTAGGGACAGCTATGGCTACACCTTC. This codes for CASSEGVRDSYGYTF.

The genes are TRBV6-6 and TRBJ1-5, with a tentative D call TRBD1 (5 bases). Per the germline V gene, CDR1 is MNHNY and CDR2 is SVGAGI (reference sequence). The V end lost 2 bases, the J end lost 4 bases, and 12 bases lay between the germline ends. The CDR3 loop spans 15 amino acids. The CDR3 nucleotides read TGTGCCAGCAGTTACGGGCAGGGCCGAAATCAGCCCCAGCATTTT. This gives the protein CASSYGQGRNQPQHF.

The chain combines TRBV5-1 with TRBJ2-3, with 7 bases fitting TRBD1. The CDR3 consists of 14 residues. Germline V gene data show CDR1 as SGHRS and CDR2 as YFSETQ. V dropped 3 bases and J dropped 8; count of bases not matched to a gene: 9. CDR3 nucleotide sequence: TGCGCCAGCAGCTCAGAGAGCTCAGGGGGTACGCAGTATTTT. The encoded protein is CASSSESSGGTQYF.

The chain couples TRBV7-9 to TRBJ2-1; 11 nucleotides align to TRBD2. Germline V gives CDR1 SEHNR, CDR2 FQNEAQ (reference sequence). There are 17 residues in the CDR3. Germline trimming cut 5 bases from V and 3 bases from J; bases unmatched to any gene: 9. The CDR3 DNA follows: TGTGCCAGCAGCCTTAGCGGGGGGGCGGCTGGCTACAATGAGCAGTTCTTC. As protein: CASSLSGGAAGYNEQFF.

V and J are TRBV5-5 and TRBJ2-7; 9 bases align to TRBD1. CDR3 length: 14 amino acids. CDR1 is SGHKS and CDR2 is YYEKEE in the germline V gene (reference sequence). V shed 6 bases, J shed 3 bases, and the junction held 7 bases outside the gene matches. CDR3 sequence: CASTRGTGSYEQYF. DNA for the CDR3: TGTGCCAGCACCAGAGGGACAGGGAGCTACGAGCAGTACTTC.

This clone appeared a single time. The CDR3 bases are TGTGCCAGACAGACAGGGGGCTATGGCTACACCTTC. It yields the protein CARQTGGYGYTF. This chain uses TRBV2 with TRBJ1-2; 9 bases agree with TRBD1. Germline V gene lookup returns CDR1 SNHLY and CDR2 FYNNEI. The CDR3 consists of 12 residues. J gave up 4 bases and V 9 bases, and 3 bases lay outside the gene matches.

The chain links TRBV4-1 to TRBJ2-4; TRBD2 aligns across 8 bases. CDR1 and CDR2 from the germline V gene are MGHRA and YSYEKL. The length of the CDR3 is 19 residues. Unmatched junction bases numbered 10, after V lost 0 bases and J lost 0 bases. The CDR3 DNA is TGCGCCAGCAGCCAAGAGGCCTCGGGGGGGCCTGGAGCCAAAAACATTCAGTACTTC. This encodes CASSQEASGGPGAKNIQYF.

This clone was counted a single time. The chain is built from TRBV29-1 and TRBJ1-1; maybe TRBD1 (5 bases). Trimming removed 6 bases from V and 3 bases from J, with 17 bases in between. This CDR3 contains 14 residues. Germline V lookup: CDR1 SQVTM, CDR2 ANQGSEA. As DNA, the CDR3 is TGCAGCGTCGCCCCTCAGGGAGGGGACACTGAAGCTTTCTTT. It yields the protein CSVAPQGGDTEAFF. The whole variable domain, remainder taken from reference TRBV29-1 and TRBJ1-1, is SAVISQKPSRDICQRGTSLTIQCQVDSQVTMMFWYRQQPGQSLTLIATANQGSEATYESGFVIDKFPISRPNLTFSTLTVSNMSPEDSSIYLCSVAPQGGDTEAFFGQGTRLTVV.

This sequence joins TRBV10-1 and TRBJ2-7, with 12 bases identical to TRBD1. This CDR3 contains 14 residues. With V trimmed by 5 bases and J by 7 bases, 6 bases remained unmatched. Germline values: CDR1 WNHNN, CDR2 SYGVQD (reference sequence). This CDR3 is CASSSGTGGREQYF. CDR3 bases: TGCGCCAGCAGTTCCGGGACAGGGGGCCGGGAGCAGTACTTC.

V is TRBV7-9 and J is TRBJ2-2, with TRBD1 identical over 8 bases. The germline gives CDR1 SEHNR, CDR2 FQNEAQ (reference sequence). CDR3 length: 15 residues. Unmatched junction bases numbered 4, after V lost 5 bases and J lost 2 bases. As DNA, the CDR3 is TGTGCCAGCAGCACAGGACAGGGTAACACCGGGGAGCTGTTTTTT. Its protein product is CASSTGQGNTGELFF.

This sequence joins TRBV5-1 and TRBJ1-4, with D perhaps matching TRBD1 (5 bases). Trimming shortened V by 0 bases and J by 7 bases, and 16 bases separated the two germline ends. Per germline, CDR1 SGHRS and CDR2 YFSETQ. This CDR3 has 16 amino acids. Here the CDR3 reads CASSLERGAGGEKLFF. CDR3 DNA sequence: TGCGCCAGCAGCTTGGAACGAGGGGCGGGAGGTGAAAAACTGTTTTTT.

CDR3 residues: CASSPGHNNSPLHF. As DNA, the CDR3 is TGTGCCAGCTCACCAGGACACAATAATTCACCCCTCCACTTT. The chain joins TRBV18 to TRBJ1-6, with a possible D match to TRBD1 (5 bases). The CDR3 totals 14 residues. The germline CDR1 and CDR2 sequences are KGHSH and LQKENI. Trimming pared 2 bases from V and 5 bases from J, leaving 7 bases between.

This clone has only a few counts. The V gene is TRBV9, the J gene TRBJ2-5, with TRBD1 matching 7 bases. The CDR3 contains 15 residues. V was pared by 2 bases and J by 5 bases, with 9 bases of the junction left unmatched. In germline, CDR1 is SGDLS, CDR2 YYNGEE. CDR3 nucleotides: TGTGCCAGCAGCGTCGCAGGGGGATTGGAGGAGACCCAGTACTTC. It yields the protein CASSVAGGLEETQYF.

The CDR3 loop is CASSIGGWENIQYF. For the CDR3, the DNA is TGTGCCAGTAGTATAGGGGGCTGGGAAAACATTCAGTACTTC. This chain uses TRBV19 with TRBJ2-4; TRBD1 might be the D (5 bases). V was clipped by 1 base and J by 5 bases, with 9 bases between them. Germline V gene data show CDR1 as LNHDA and CDR2 as SQIVND (reference sequence). The CDR3 runs 14 residues.

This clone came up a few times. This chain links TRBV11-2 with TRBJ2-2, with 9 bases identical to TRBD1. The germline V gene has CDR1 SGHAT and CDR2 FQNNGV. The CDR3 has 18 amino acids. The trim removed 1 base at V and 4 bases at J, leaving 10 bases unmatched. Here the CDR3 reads CASSLVLPGQGSTGELFF. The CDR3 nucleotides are TGTGCCAGCAGCTTAGTTTTACCGGGACAGGGTTCCACCGGGGAGCTGTTTTTT.

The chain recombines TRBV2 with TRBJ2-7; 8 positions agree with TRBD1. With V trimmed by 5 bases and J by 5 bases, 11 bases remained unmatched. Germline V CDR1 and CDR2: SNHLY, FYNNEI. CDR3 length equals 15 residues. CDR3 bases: TGTGCCAGCAGTCCTCCCGGACAGGGAAGTGACGAGCAGTACTTC. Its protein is CASSPPGQGSDEQYF.

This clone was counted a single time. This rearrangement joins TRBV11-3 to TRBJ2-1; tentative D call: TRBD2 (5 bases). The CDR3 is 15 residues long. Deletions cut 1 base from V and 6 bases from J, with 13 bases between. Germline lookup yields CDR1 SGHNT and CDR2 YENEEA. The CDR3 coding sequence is TGTGCCAGCAGCTTAGGTGCAGGCGGGTTCAATGAGCAGTTCTTC. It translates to CASSLGAGGFNEQFF.

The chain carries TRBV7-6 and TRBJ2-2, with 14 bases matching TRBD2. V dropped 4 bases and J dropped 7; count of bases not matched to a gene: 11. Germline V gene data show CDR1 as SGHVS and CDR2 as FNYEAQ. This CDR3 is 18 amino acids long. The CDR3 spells CASSSQPTSGGAVGELFF. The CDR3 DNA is TGTGCCAGCAGCTCGCAACCGACTAGCGGGGGGGCCGTCGGGGAGCTGTTTTTT.